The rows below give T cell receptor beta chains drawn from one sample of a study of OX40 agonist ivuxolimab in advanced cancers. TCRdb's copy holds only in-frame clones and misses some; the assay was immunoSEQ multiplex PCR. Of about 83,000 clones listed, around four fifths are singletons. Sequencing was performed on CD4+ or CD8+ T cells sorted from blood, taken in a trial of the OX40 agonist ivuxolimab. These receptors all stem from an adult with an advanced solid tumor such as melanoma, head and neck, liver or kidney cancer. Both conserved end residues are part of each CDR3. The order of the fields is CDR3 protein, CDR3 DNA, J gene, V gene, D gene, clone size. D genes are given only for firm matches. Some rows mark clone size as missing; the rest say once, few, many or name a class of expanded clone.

CDR3aa: CASRLAPGLEAFF
CDR3nt: TGTGCAAGTCGCTTAGCGCCGGGCCTCGAAGCTTTCTTT
j_gene: TRBJ1-1
v_gene: TRBV12-2
d_gene: .
abundance: once

CDR3aa: CASSFGVSDTQYF
CDR3nt: TGTGCCAGCAGCTTCGGGGTATCAGATACGCAGTATTTT
j_gene: TRBJ2-3
v_gene: TRBV7-2
d_gene: .
abundance: .

CDR3aa: CASSLSWTGREQYF
CDR3nt: TGTGCCAGCAGCTTGAGCTGGACAGGGAGGGAGCAGTACTTC
j_gene: TRBJ2-7
v_gene: TRBV5-4
d_gene: TRBD1
abundance: .

CDR3aa: CASTSLPPDYGYTF
CDR3nt: TGTGCCAGCACTTCCCTCCCTCCGGACTATGGCTACACCTTC
j_gene: TRBJ1-2
v_gene: TRBV27
d_gene: .
abundance: .

CDR3aa: CATRDFETGTGNTEAFF
CDR3nt: TGTGCCACCAGAGACTTCGAGACCGGGACAGGGAACACTGAAGCTTTCTTT
j_gene: TRBJ1-1
v_gene: TRBV28
d_gene: TRBD1
abundance: once

CDR3aa: CSVGGSRERDSGGYTF
CDR3nt: TGCAGCGTTGGTGGCAGCAGAGAGCGGGACTCCGGTGGCTACACCTTC
j_gene: TRBJ1-2
v_gene: TRBV29-1
d_gene: .
abundance: few

CDR3aa: CASSTQTSPNTGELFF
CDR3nt: TGTGCCAGCAGCACTCAGACTAGCCCGAACACCGGGGAGCTGTTTTTT
j_gene: TRBJ2-2
v_gene: TRBV7-9
d_gene: TRBD2
abundance: .

CDR3aa: CASSLQGIGGELFF
CDR3nt: TGTGCCAGCTCACTGCAGGGGATCGGCGGGGAGCTGTTTTTT
j_gene: TRBJ2-2
v_gene: TRBV18
d_gene: .
abundance: .

CDR3aa: CTSSQDSTGNQPQHF
CDR3nt: TGCACCAGCAGCCAAGATTCCACAGGAAATCAGCCCCAGCATTTT
j_gene: TRBJ1-5
v_gene: TRBV1
d_gene: .
abundance: few

CDR3aa: CASSLDLNTGELFF
CDR3nt: TGTGCCAGCAGCTTAGACCTCAACACCGGGGAGCTGTTTTTT
j_gene: TRBJ2-2
v_gene: TRBV7-2
d_gene: .
abundance: .

CDR3aa: CASSTLDRANTIYF
CDR3nt: TGTGCCAGCAGCACGCTTGACAGGGCAAACACCATATATTTT
j_gene: TRBJ1-3
v_gene: TRBV5-4
d_gene: TRBD1
abundance: .

CDR3aa: CASSQGTGPMNTEAFF
CDR3nt: TGCGCCAGCAGCCAAGGCACAGGACCTATGAACACTGAAGCTTTCTTT
j_gene: TRBJ1-1
v_gene: TRBV4-1
d_gene: .
abundance: .

CDR3aa: CASSPTMGLLQETQYF
CDR3nt: TGCGCCAGCAGCCCCACGATGGGACTCCTCCAAGAGACCCAGTACTTC
j_gene: TRBJ2-5
v_gene: TRBV4-1
d_gene: .
abundance: .

CDR3aa: CASSLQRGGVGELFF
CDR3nt: TGCGCCAGCAGCCTACAAAGGGGAGGCGTCGGGGAGCTGTTTTTT
j_gene: TRBJ2-2
v_gene: TRBV5-1
d_gene: .
abundance: .

CDR3aa: CASSLGAAIYGYTF
CDR3nt: TGTGCCAGCAGTTTAGGGGCGGCTATATATGGCTACACCTTC
j_gene: TRBJ1-2
v_gene: TRBV28
d_gene: .
abundance: .

CDR3aa: CAISEGGRDYGYTF
CDR3nt: TGTGCCATCAGCGAGGGGGGGAGGGACTATGGCTACACCTTC
j_gene: TRBJ1-2
v_gene: TRBV10-3
d_gene: .
abundance: .

CDR3aa: CASRFPSGANVLTF
CDR3nt: TGCGCCAGCAGATTTCCTTCTGGGGCCAACGTCCTGACTTTC
j_gene: TRBJ2-6
v_gene: TRBV5-1
d_gene: .
abundance: .

CDR3aa: CASSLDQGINYGYTF
CDR3nt: TGTGCCAGCAGCTTAGATCAGGGAATTAACTATGGCTACACCTTC
j_gene: TRBJ1-2
v_gene: TRBV7-9
d_gene: .
abundance: .

CDR3aa: CASSIAGDRSGTQYF
CDR3nt: TGTGCCAGTAGTATAGCCGGGGACCGTTCGGGGACCCAGTACTTC
j_gene: TRBJ2-5
v_gene: TRBV19
d_gene: .
abundance: .

CDR3aa: CASSQDRRRSYGYTF
CDR3nt: TGTGCCAGCAGCCAAGATAGGAGGCGATCCTATGGCTACACCTTC
j_gene: TRBJ1-2
v_gene: TRBV4-2
d_gene: .
abundance: .

CDR3aa: CASSRPGTGVNDEQFF
CDR3nt: TGTGCCAGCAGCAGACCCGGGACAGGGGTTAACGATGAGCAGTTCTTC
j_gene: TRBJ2-1
v_gene: TRBV5-4
d_gene: TRBD1
abundance: .

CDR3aa: CASSLDPQSYGYTF
CDR3nt: TGTGCCAGCAGCTTAGATCCTCAAAGCTATGGCTACACCTTC
j_gene: TRBJ1-2
v_gene: TRBV7-9
d_gene: .
abundance: .

CDR3aa: CASSPRDRGRYEQYF
CDR3nt: TGTGCCAGCAGTCCCCGGGACAGGGGGCGGTACGAGCAGTACTTC
j_gene: TRBJ2-7
v_gene: TRBV6-1
d_gene: TRBD1
abundance: .

CDR3aa: CASSWDGPYGYTF
CDR3nt: TGCGCCAGCAGCTGGGACGGACCCTATGGCTACACCTTC
j_gene: TRBJ1-2
v_gene: TRBV5-1
d_gene: .
abundance: .

CDR3aa: CASSFERALVAEAFF
CDR3nt: TGCGCCAGCAGCTTTGAAAGGGCGTTAGTCGCTGAAGCTTTCTTT
j_gene: TRBJ1-1
v_gene: TRBV5-1
d_gene: .
abundance: .

CDR3aa: CASSIPRGATNEKLFF
CDR3nt: TGTGCCAGTAGTATTCCCAGGGGGGCAACTAATGAAAAACTGTTTTTT
j_gene: TRBJ1-4
v_gene: TRBV19
d_gene: TRBD1
abundance: .

CDR3aa: CASSLAGHGTEAFF
CDR3nt: TGCGCCAGCAGCTTGGCCGGCCACGGGACTGAAGCTTTCTTT
j_gene: TRBJ1-1
v_gene: TRBV5-1
d_gene: .
abundance: .

CDR3aa: CASSPWGDATTGELFF
CDR3nt: TGTGCCAGCAGCCCCTGGGGGGACGCGACGACCGGGGAGCTGTTTTTT
j_gene: TRBJ2-2
v_gene: TRBV9
d_gene: .
abundance: .

CDR3aa: CASSLPRGLLNTEAFF
CDR3nt: TGTGCCAGCAGCTTACCCAGGGGGCTACTGAACACTGAAGCTTTCTTT
j_gene: TRBJ1-1
v_gene: TRBV11-2
d_gene: TRBD1
abundance: .

CDR3aa: CSVDRRTGELFF
CDR3nt: TGCAGCGTAGACAGGAGAACCGGGGAGCTGTTTTTT
j_gene: TRBJ2-2
v_gene: TRBV29-1
d_gene: .
abundance: .

CDR3aa: CAWSVRSTDTQYF
CDR3nt: TGTGCCTGGAGTGTACGCAGCACAGATACGCAGTATTTT
j_gene: TRBJ2-3
v_gene: TRBV30
d_gene: .
abundance: .